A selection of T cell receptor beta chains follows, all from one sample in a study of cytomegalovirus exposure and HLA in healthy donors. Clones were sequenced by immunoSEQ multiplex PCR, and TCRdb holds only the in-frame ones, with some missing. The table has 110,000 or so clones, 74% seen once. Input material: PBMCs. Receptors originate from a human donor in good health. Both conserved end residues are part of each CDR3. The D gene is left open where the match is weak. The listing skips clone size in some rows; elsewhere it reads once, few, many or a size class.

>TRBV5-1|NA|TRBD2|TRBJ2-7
CASSLASGGPYEQYF
TGCGCCAGCAGCTTGGCGAGCGGGGGGCCCTACGAGCAGTACTTC
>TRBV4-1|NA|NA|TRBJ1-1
CASSQEFVGGIRVEAFF
TGCGCCAGCAGCCAAGAATTCGTGGGAGGGATTAGGGTTGAAGCTTTCTTT
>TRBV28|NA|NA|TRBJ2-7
CASSTGPYEQYF
TGTGCCAGCAGTACAGGTCCGTACGAGCAGTACTTC
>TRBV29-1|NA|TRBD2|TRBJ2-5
CSVDGLAGDETQYF
TGCAGCGTTGACGGACTAGCGGGAGACGAGACCCAGTACTTC
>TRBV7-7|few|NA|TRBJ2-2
CASSLGGLGPGELFF
TGTGCCAGCAGCTTAGGGGGCCTCGGCCCCGGGGAGCTGTTTTTT
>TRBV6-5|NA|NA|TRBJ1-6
CATLAAYNSPLHF
TGTGCCACCTTGGCAGCCTATAATTCACCCCTCCACTTT
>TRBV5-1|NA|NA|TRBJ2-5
CASSLGRDQETQYF
TGCGCCAGCAGCTTGGGGCGGGACCAAGAGACCCAGTACTTC
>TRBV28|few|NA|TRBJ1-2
CASRGEGMRGYTF
TGTGCCAGCAGAGGGGAGGGTATGAGGGGCTACACCTTC
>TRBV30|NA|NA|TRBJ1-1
CAWKFGDRPVEAFF
TGTGCCTGGAAATTTGGCGACAGACCCGTTGAAGCTTTCTTT
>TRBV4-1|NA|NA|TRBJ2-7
CASSQVEGFDEQYF
TGCGCCAGCAGCCAAGTGGAGGGTTTTGACGAGCAGTACTTC
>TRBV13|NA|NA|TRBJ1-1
CASSSWGGTEAFF
TGTGCCAGCAGCTCATGGGGGGGAACTGAAGCTTTCTTT
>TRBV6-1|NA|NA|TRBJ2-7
CASSERRYEQYF
TGTGCCAGCAGTGAACGTCGCTACGAGCAGTACTTC
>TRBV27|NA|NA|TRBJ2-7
CASSPTISVSYEQYF
TGTGCCAGCAGCCCGACTATCTCAGTCTCCTACGAGCAGTACTTC
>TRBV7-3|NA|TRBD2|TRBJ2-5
CASSLSLAGGPETQYF
TGTGCCAGCAGCTTATCACTAGCGGGGGGGCCGGAGACCCAGTACTTC
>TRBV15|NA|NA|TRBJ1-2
CATSRDRIEGYTF
TGTGCCACCAGCCGAGACAGGATTGAAGGCTACACCTTC
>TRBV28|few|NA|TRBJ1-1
CASSLITSPTGNTEAFF
TGTGCCAGCAGTTTAATCACCTCACCCACAGGGAACACTGAAGCTTTCTTT
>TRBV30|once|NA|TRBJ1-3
CAWSVLQGPRNTIYF
TGTGCCTGGAGTGTACTCCAGGGCCCGAGAAACACCATATATTTT
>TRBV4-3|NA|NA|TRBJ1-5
CASSQDINQPQHF
TGCGCCAGCAGCCAAGATATAAATCAGCCCCAGCATTTT
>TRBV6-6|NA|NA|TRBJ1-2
CASSPESNYGYTF
TGTGCCAGCAGCCCGGAGTCTAACTATGGCTACACCTTC
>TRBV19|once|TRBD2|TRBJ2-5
CASSAGGRWETQYF
TGTGCCAGTAGTGCGGGGGGGAGGTGGGAGACCCAGTACTTC
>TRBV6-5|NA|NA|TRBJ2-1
CASSLLGLADYNEQFF
TGTGCCAGCAGTTTACTCGGATTAGCGGACTACAATGAGCAGTTCTTC
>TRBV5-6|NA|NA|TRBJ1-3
CASSLRQSSGNTIYF
TGTGCCAGCAGCTTACGACAGAGCTCTGGAAACACCATATATTTT